One sample yielded the 27 T cell receptor beta chains listed below, sequenced in a study of shared clonotypes between healthy human individuals. Assay: immunoSEQ multiplex PCR; the TCRdb copy retains only in-frame clones and omits some. There are 650,000 to 700,000 clones in the sample; roughly 91% occur only once, and less than 40% lies in the top ten. Source material: memory CD8+ T cells from PBMCs. Subset indicated: CD45RO+ cells pooled with CCR7-negative TemRA cells. These receptors all come from a man between 18 and 29 years old in good health. Some clones in this sample may be carry-over from other donors' samples.

This chain uses TRBV27 with TRBJ2-2; tentative D call: TRBD2 (6 bases). V lost 4 bases to trimming and J lost 6 bases, with 18 bases between them. Looked up from germline, CDR1 is MNHEY and CDR2 is SMNVEV (reference sequence). The CDR3 is made up of 16 amino acids. DNA of the CDR3: TGTGCCAGCAGTTATGCGACTAGGAAGAGTGCCGGGGAGCTGTTTTTT. Its protein product is CASSYATRKSAGELFF.

The chain employs TRBV5-1 and TRBJ1-2; 7 bases align to TRBD1. The CDR3 length is 13 residues. The trim removed 1 base at V and 8 bases at J, leaving 5 bases unmatched. Germline V gene sequence: CDR1 SGHRS, CDR2 YFSETQ. The chain's CDR3 is CASSLRTGGGYTF. The CDR3 DNA reads TGCGCCAGCAGCTTGCGGACAGGAGGGGGCTACACCTTC.

This clone appeared once. V gene TRBV30 combines with J gene TRBJ2-4; the D call may be TRBD1 or TRBD2 (5 bases each). Looked up from germline, CDR1 is GTSNPN and CDR2 is SVGIG (reference sequence). Trimming pared 5 bases from V and 0 bases from J, leaving 14 bases between. This CDR3 is 15 amino acids long. As DNA, the CDR3 is TGTGCCTGGGATGGGGGAACCCTAGCCAAAAACATTCAGTACTTC. Amino acid sequence: CAWDGGTLAKNIQYF. The whole variable domain, remainder taken from reference TRBV30 and TRBJ2-4, is SQTIHQWPATLVQPVGSPLSLECTVEGTSNPNLYWYRQAAGRGLQLLFYSVGIGQISSEVPQNLSASRPQDRQFILSSKKLLLSDSGFYLCAWDGGTLAKNIQYFGAGTRLSVL.

Remarks on this clone: Possible read error: a much larger clone is one base away. V and J are TRBV27 and TRBJ2-7, with TRBD1 matching 12 bases. Unmatched junction bases numbered 4, after V lost 4 bases and J lost 3 bases. Looked up from germline, CDR1 is MNHEY and CDR2 is SMNVEV (reference sequence). This CDR3 spans 15 amino acids. The CDR3 loop is CASSYGTGGGYEQYF. The CDR3 DNA follows: TGTGCCAGCAGTTACGGGACAGGGGGCGGCTACGAGCAGTACTTC.

The sample holds one count of this clone. V usage is TRBV27 and J usage is TRBJ2-4; no reliable D call. CDR3 size: 13 residues. V lost 3 bases, J lost 4 bases, and 7 bases lay in between. Germline-derived CDR1 and CDR2 are MNHEY and SMNVEV (reference sequence). CDR3 DNA: TGTGCCAGCAGTTTTACTCTGAAAAACATTCAGTACTTC. This encodes CASSFTLKNIQYF.

This chain connects TRBV29-1 to TRBJ1-2, with D hard to call. The CDR3 sequence is 12 residues long. Trimming removed 0 bases from V and 2 bases from J, with 4 bases in between. CDR1 is SQVTM and CDR2 is ANQGSEA in the germline V gene. The CDR3 sequence is CSVEEENYGYTF. CDR3 sequence (DNA): TGCAGCGTTGAAGAGGAGAACTATGGCTACACCTTC.

This clone was recorded once. The genes are TRBV7-9 and TRBJ1-4; no clear D. This CDR3 comprises 17 residues. Germline V lookup: CDR1 SEHNR, CDR2 FQNEAQ (reference sequence). The V end lost 5 bases, the J end lost 7 bases, and 23 bases lay between the germline ends. CDR3 sequence: CASSQFTTGSVGEKLFF. As DNA, the CDR3 is TGTGCCAGCAGCCAGTTCACGACGGGATCCGTCGGTGAAAAACTGTTTTTT.

V is TRBV19 and J is TRBJ2-7, with 10 bases matching TRBD2. Germline CDR1 reads LNHDA; CDR2 reads SQIVND (reference sequence). Germline trimming cut 5 bases from V and 3 bases from J; bases unmatched to any gene: 7. The CDR3 length is 15 residues. The CDR3 DNA follows: TGTGCCAGTAGTCTAGCGGGGGAATCCTACTACGAGCAGTACTTC. Translated: CASSLAGESYYEQYF.

The chain carries TRBV6-1 and TRBJ2-7; D perhaps matches TRBD1 (5 bases). This CDR3 region has 13 residues. V was clipped by 1 base and J by 2 bases, with 6 bases between them. Germline V CDR1 and CDR2: MNHNS, SASEGT. The CDR3 DNA follows: TGTGCCAGCAGTGAAGTCAGGGCCTACGAGCAGTACTTC. It encodes CASSEVRAYEQYF.

To note about this clone: As the CDR3 is not closed by the conserved phenylalanine or tryptophan, this likely results from a read error. The DNA is omitted, as the CDR3 cannot be located on it reliably, and the CDR3 follows TCRdb's listing. The rearrangement uses TRBV19 and TRBJ1-5; no check of the table's D call, TRBD1, against the DNA was made. Germline V gene lookup returns CDR1 LNHDA and CDR2 SQIVND (reference sequence). The CDR3 is 11 residues long, counting both termini. CDR3 sequence: CASSLGQEEFL.

About this clone: The same CDR3 is also encoded by other DNA sequences in this sample. This sequence joins TRBV9 and TRBJ1-5, with D possibly matching TRBD1 (5 bases). The V end lost 5 bases, the J end lost 0 bases, and 12 bases lay between the germline ends. Germline V lookup: CDR1 SGDLS, CDR2 YYNGEE. The CDR3 contains 15 residues. The CDR3 nucleotides are TGTGCCAGCAGTCCGCAGGGTAATAGCAATCAGCCCCAGCATTTT. This gives the protein CASSPQGNSNQPQHF. Looking up the rest from reference TRBV9 and TRBJ1-5 gives the full variable domain: DSGVTQTPKHLITATGQRVTLRCSPRSGDLSVYWYQQSLDQGLQFLIQYYNGEERAKGNILERFSAQQFPDLHSELNLSSLELGDSALYFCASSPQGNSNQPQHFGDGTRLSIL.

The chain recombines TRBV4-1 with TRBJ2-1; D perhaps matches TRBD2 (6 bases). This CDR3 spans 16 amino acids. V was trimmed by 9 bases and J by 0 bases, leaving 18 bases between them. Germline V gene data show CDR1 as MGHRA and CDR2 as YSYEKL. CDR3 residues: CASATREAGSYNEQFF. CDR3 nucleotide sequence: TGCGCCAGTGCGACTAGAGAAGCGGGCTCCTACAATGAGCAGTTCTTC.

As DNA, the CDR3 is TGTGCCAGTAGTCTTAGGCGGGCGACGAGCTCTGGAAACACCATATATTTT. Translation gives CASSLRRATSSGNTIYF. The rearrangement joins TRBV19 to TRBJ1-3; D call uncertain. The CDR3 covers 17 residues. CDR1 and CDR2 from the germline V gene are LNHDA and SQIVND (reference sequence). The V gene lost 5 bases and the J gene lost 0 bases, with 17 bases spanning the gap.

This CDR3 is CASSLDVSGRGLNIQYF. DNA for the CDR3: TGTGCCAGCAGCTTAGACGTTAGCGGGAGGGGCTTGAACATTCAGTACTTC. The genes are TRBV7-9 and TRBJ2-4, with 11 bases identical to TRBD2. The V gene end was trimmed by 1 base and the J gene end by 7 bases; junction bases not matched to a gene: 9. Germline lookup yields CDR1 SEHNR and CDR2 FQNEAQ (reference sequence). The CDR3 consists of 17 residues.

The CDR3 nucleotides read TGTGCCAGCAGCTACGGGACTAGCGGGGCGTTAGAGCAGTACTTC. Translating it yields CASSYGTSGALEQYF. The V gene is TRBV13, the J gene TRBJ2-7, with 13 bases that match TRBD2. V gave up 4 bases and J gave up 7 bases; unmatched junction bases: 7. The CDR3 contains 15 residues. CDR1 PRHDT and CDR2 FYEKMQ come from the germline V gene (reference sequence).

V is TRBV28 and J is TRBJ2-7; D remains ambiguous. CDR3 size: 14 residues. Trimming took 1 base from V and 2 from J, leaving 9 bases between them. CDR1 is MDHEN and CDR2 is SYDVKM in the germline V gene. The CDR3 DNA reads as TGTGCCAGCAGTTTATTACCCGGAACCTACGAGCAGTACTTC. The encoded protein is CASSLLPGTYEQYF.

The chain joins TRBV2 to TRBJ1-1; the match to TRBD1 covers 10 bases. The J segment lost 0 bases and the V segment lost 6 bases, leaving 10 bases of the junction unmatched. This CDR3 region has 17 residues. CDR1 SNHLY and CDR2 FYNNEI come from the germline V gene. This CDR3 reads CASSEDRGFFMNTEAFF. CDR3 DNA: TGTGCCAGCAGCGAGGACAGGGGGTTTTTCATGAACACTGAAGCTTTCTTT.

This rearrangement joins TRBV9 to TRBJ1-2; 7 bases align to TRBD1. The CDR3 loop spans 13 amino acids. CDR1 and CDR2 from the germline V gene are SGDLS and YYNGEE. J was trimmed by 8 bases and V by 3 bases; bases with no gene match: 7. CDR3: CASSGTGAQGYTF. As DNA, the CDR3 is TGTGCCAGCAGCGGTACAGGGGCCCAAGGCTACACCTTC. Full variable domain (rest looked up from reference TRBV9 and TRBJ1-2): DSGVTQTPKHLITATGQRVTLRCSPRSGDLSVYWYQQSLDQGLQFLIQYYNGEERAKGNILERFSAQQFPDLHSELNLSSLELGDSALYFCASSGTGAQGYTFGSGTRLTVV.

This sequence joins TRBV6-5 and TRBJ2-7; no definite D call. Germline V gene lookup returns CDR1 MNHEY and CDR2 SVGAGI. The CDR3 totals 16 residues. Trimming pared 0 bases from V and 2 bases from J, leaving 14 bases between. The DNA of the CDR3 is TGTGCCAGCAGTTACTCGATGGGAACTTGGACCTACGAGCAGTACTTC. Amino acids: CASSYSMGTWTYEQYF.

This chain links TRBV28 with TRBJ1-5, with TRBD1 identical over 7 bases. The ends lost 8 bases at V and 2 bases at J; junction bases unmatched: 6. Per germline, CDR1 MDHEN and CDR2 SYDVKM. CDR3 size: 14 residues. CDR3 coding DNA: TGTGCCAGCCGCGACAGGGCCGGCAATCAGCCCCAGCATTTT. It is translated as CASRDRAGNQPQHF.

V gene TRBV11-2 combines with J gene TRBJ1-1, with D perhaps TRBD1 (5 bases). The germline V and J ends were trimmed by 4 bases and 3 bases, with 12 bases remaining between them. The CDR3 is 14 residues long. Germline V gene data show CDR1 as SGHAT and CDR2 as FQNNGV. DNA of the CDR3: TGTGCCAGCAGCTCATGGGGGGAGGACACTGAAGCTTTCTTT. This sequence encodes CASSSWGEDTEAFF.

The V and J genes are TRBV28 and TRBJ2-3, with 14 bases that match TRBD2. Germline loops: CDR1 MDHEN, CDR2 SYDVKM. The length of the CDR3 is 19 residues. V lost 6 bases, J lost 4 bases, and 15 bases stayed unmatched. CDR3 in amino acids: CASSTGLAGGFRVSDTQYF. In nucleotides, the CDR3 is TGTGCCAGCAGCACCGGACTAGCGGGAGGATTCCGGGTGTCAGATACGCAGTATTTT. The full variable domain, its missing parts supplied by reference TRBV28 and TRBJ2-3, is DVKVTQSSRYLVKRTGEKVFLECVQDMDHENMFWYRQDPGLGLRLIYFSYDVKMKEKGDIPEGYSVSREKKERFSLILESASTNQTSMYLCASSTGLAGGFRVSDTQYFGPGTRLTVL.

This CDR3 reads CASSPRVGTEAFF. CDR3 bases: TGCGCCAGCAGCCCGCGAGTGGGGACTGAAGCTTTCTTT. This chain connects TRBV4-1 to TRBJ1-1; D is ambiguous. The V and J ends lost 4 bases and 5 bases respectively, with 11 bases between them. This CDR3 spans 13 amino acids. Germline V CDR1 and CDR2: MGHRA, YSYEKL.

In this sample, this clone turned up a few times. The chain carries TRBV4-3 and TRBJ1-1; no clear D gene. Deletions cut 0 bases from V and 1 base from J, with 9 bases between. Germline CDR1 is LGHNA and CDR2 is YSLEER. The CDR3 is 15 residues long. The CDR3 nucleotides read TGCGCCAGCAGCCAAGATAGATTTGGGAACACTGAAGCTTTCTTT. Translated: CASSQDRFGNTEAFF.

The chain is built from TRBV7-6 and TRBJ2-2; 12 bases match TRBD2. V shed 5 bases and J 8 bases; nucleotides not matched to a gene: 6. From germline, CDR1 is SGHVS and CDR2 FNYEAQ. This CDR3 comprises 15 residues. The CDR3 here is CASSAGLAGRGELFF. DNA of the CDR3: TGTGCCAGCAGCGCAGGACTAGCGGGAAGGGGGGAGCTGTTTTTT. Drawing the rest from reference TRBV7-6 and TRBJ2-2, the complete variable domain is GAGVSQSPRYKVTKRGQDVALRCDPISGHVSLYWYRQALGQGPEFLTYFNYEAQQDKSGLPNDRFSAERPEGSISTLTIQRTEQRDSAMYRCASSAGLAGRGELFFGEGSRLTVL.

The chain joins TRBV7-9 to TRBJ2-3; 12 bases align to TRBD2. This CDR3 has 16 residues. The J segment lost 4 bases and the V segment lost 5 bases, leaving 7 bases of the junction unmatched. CDR1 and CDR2 (germline): SEHNR, FQNEAQ (reference sequence). CDR3 coding DNA: TGTGCCAGCAGCGTACCGACTAGCGGGAGTGCAGATACGCAGTATTTT. It yields the protein CASSVPTSGSADTQYF. Drawing the rest from reference TRBV7-9 and TRBJ2-3, the complete variable domain is DTGVSQNPRHKITKRGQNVTFRCDPISEHNRLYWYRQTLGQGPEFLTYFQNEAQLEKSRLLSDRFSAERPKGSFSTLEIQRTEQGDSAMYLCASSVPTSGSADTQYFGPGTRLTVL.

The rearrangement links TRBV7-8 to TRBJ2-2; 10 bases are shared with TRBD1. The CDR3 consists of 19 residues. The germline V gene has CDR1 SGHVS and CDR2 FQNEAQ. After removal of 8 bases from V and 3 bases from J, the junction contained 18 bases not matched to a gene. CDR3 nucleotide sequence: TGTGCCAGCGCCACTACGAGGACAGGGGGGTTGGGGCACACCGGGGAGCTGTTTTTT. It codes for CASATTRTGGLGHTGELFF. The full variable domain, completed using reference TRBV7-8 and TRBJ2-2, is GAGVSQSPRYKVAKRGQDVALRCDPISGHVSLFWYQQALGQGPEFLTYFQNEAQLDKSGLPSDRFFAERPEGSVSTLKIQRTQQEDSAVYLCASATTRTGGLGHTGELFFGEGSRLTVL.